The 20 T cell receptor beta chains listed next were all sequenced from one sample in a study of early T cells in non-severe SARS-CoV-2 infection. TCRdb processed the 5' RACE reads anew with MiXCR; each CDR3 protein has one entry. Of under 70,000 distinct CDR3 sequences in the sample, less than 15% were seen once. Sample: whole blood, taken at baseline. The receptors derive from an adult who was a healthcare worker with PCR-confirmed SARS-CoV-2 infection or an uninfected control (not recorded which).

This clonotype came up many times. The chain uses TRBV29-1 and TRBJ1-2; D is unresolved. The CDR3 spans 13 residues. Germline V gene data show CDR1 as SQVTM and CDR2 as ANQGSEA. Trimming pared 0 bases from V and 5 bases from J, leaving 10 bases between. The CDR3 spells CSVEDQPRYGYTF. CDR3 coding DNA: TGCAGCGTTGAAGATCAGCCCCGGTATGGCTACACCTTC. Using reference TRBV29-1 and TRBJ1-2 for the parts outside the CDR3, the full variable domain is SAVISQKPSRDICQRGTSLTIQCQVDSQVTMMFWYRQQPGQSLTLIATANQGSEATYESGFVIDKFPISRPNLTFSTLTVSNMSPEDSSIYLCSVEDQPRYGYTFGSGTRLTVV.

There are a few counts of this clonotype. The chain carries TRBV3-1 and TRBJ1-2, with TRBD1 as a possible D gene (6 bases). The length of the CDR3 is 13 residues. V gave up 2 bases and J gave up 10 bases, with 14 bases separating them. Per the germline V gene, CDR1 is LGHDT and CDR2 is YNNKEL (reference sequence). CDR3 nucleotide sequence: TGTGCCAGCAGCCAACCCCCCCGGACAGCCTACACCTTC. Encoded protein: CASSQPPRTAYTF. Complete variable domain (other parts from reference TRBV3-1 and TRBJ1-2): DTAVSQTPKYLVTQMGNDKSIKCEQNLGHDTMYWYKQDSKKFLKIMFSYNNKELIINETVPNRFSPKSPDKAHLNLHINSLELGDSAVYFCASSQPPRTAYTFGSGTRLTVV.

This clonotype occurred a few times. The rearrangement joins TRBV7-9 to TRBJ2-1, with D unresolved. The CDR3 loop spans 13 amino acids. Germline lookup yields CDR1 SEHNR and CDR2 FQNEAQ (reference sequence). The germline V and J ends were trimmed by 1 base and 4 bases, with 5 bases remaining between them. In DNA form, the CDR3 reads TGTGCCAGCAGCTTAGATCCATACAATGAGCAGTTCTTC. Residues: CASSLDPYNEQFF. Combining the CDR3 with reference TRBV7-9 and TRBJ2-1 gives the whole variable domain DTGVSQNPRHKITKRGQNVTFRCDPISEHNRLYWYRQTLGQGPEFLTYFQNEAQLEKSRLLSDRFSAERPKGSFSTLEIQRTEQGDSAMYLCASSLDPYNEQFFGPGTRLTVL.

The rearrangement joins TRBV29-1 to TRBJ1-1, with D tentatively TRBD1 (5 bases). The V gene lost 3 bases and the J gene lost 10 bases, with 18 bases spanning the gap. Germline lookup yields CDR1 SQVTM and CDR2 ANQGSEA. There are 13 residues in the CDR3. The CDR3: CSVEGEGEEIAFF. In DNA, the CDR3 is TGCAGCGTTGAGGGAGAAGGGGAGGAGATAGCTTTCTTT.

V gene TRBV21-1 combines with J gene TRBJ2-7; the table's D call, TRBD1, was not checked against the DNA. TRBV21-1 is designated a pseudogene. The CDR3 sequence is 16 residues long. CDR3 sequence (DNA): TGTGCCAGCAGCAAATCCGGGCCGCTGACCTCCTACGAGCAGTACTTC. Amino acids: CASSKSGPLTSYEQYF.

The rearrangement links TRBV7-3 to TRBJ1-1; D is unclear. CDR1 and CDR2 (germline): SGHTA, FQGTGA. Trimming shortened V by 3 bases and J by 0 bases, and 14 bases separated the two germline ends. The CDR3 loop spans 16 amino acids. In DNA form, the CDR3 reads TGTGCCAGCAGCTTCGTACCGGGAACCATGAACACTGAAGCTTTCTTT. Encoded protein: CASSFVPGTMNTEAFF.

This clonotype was recorded a few times. The chain couples TRBV7-9 to TRBJ2-7; D perhaps matches TRBD1 (6 bases). The CDR3 extends over 14 amino acids. The V end was cut by 5 bases, the J end by 3 bases, with 14 bases between. From germline, CDR1 is SEHNR and CDR2 FQNEAQ (reference sequence). CDR3 nucleotide sequence: TGTGCCAGCAGCCCGTCGACAGGAAACTACGAGCAGTACTTC. This sequence encodes CASSPSTGNYEQYF.

This clonotype was seen once. Its ends do not fully match the called genes, so a read error is possible. The chain combines TRBV6-5 with TRBJ1-4, with 9 positions matching TRBD1. This CDR3 comprises 14 residues. Germline values: CDR1 MNHEY, CDR2 SVGAGI. For the CDR3, the DNA is TGTGCCAGCAGGATGACAGGGGGGAATGAAGAACTGTTTTTT. Translating it yields CASRMTGGNEELFF.

This clonotype was counted a few times. One junction end does not reproduce the germline sequence, and a read error may be involved. The V call is TRBV20-1, the J call TRBJ2-1, with D maybe TRBD1 (5 bases). The CDR3 consists of 12 residues. Germline values: CDR1 DFQATT, CDR2 SNEGSKA (reference sequence). The CDR3 sequence is CSAGDSHNEQFF. The CDR3 region has the DNA TGCAGTGCTGGAGACAGCCACAATGAGCAGTTCTTC.

The sample holds many counts of this clonotype. The chain recombines TRBV3-1 with TRBJ2-1; D perhaps matches TRBD2 (5 bases). V was clipped by 1 base and J by 14 bases, with 18 bases between them. This CDR3 is 14 amino acids long. Germline loops: CDR1 LGHDT, CDR2 YNNKEL (reference sequence). The CDR3 DNA follows: TGTGCCAGCAGCCAAGCTCAGCGGAGAGAAGGAAAGTTCTTC. Translating it yields CASSQAQRREGKFF.

Concerning this clonotype itself: One junction end disagrees with the germline gene, perhaps due to a read error. V gene TRBV28 combines with J gene TRBJ2-5, with 10 nucleotides matching TRBD2. Germline loops: CDR1 MDHEN, CDR2 SYDVKM. There are 15 residues in the CDR3. DNA for the CDR3: TGTACCAGCAGTGACCCTAGCGGGAGAGGGGAGACCCAGTACTTC. Amino acid sequence: CTSSDPSGRGETQYF.

The chain has TRBV6-8 and TRBJ1-2, with unresolved D. Trimming took off 3 bases at V and 3 bases at J, with 14 bases between the two ends. CDR3 length: 15 amino acids. In germline, CDR1 is MNHGY, CDR2 SAAAGT. The DNA of the CDR3 is TGTGCCAGCAGTTATGTGGAGGATATTGACTATGGCTACACCTTC. Translating it yields CASSYVEDIDYGYTF.

This chain connects TRBV9 to TRBJ2-1; the D call may be TRBD1 or TRBD2 (5 bases each). The V end was cut by 0 bases, the J end by 3 bases, with 10 bases between. The CDR3 sequence is 15 residues long. Per the germline V gene, CDR1 is SGDLS and CDR2 is YYNGEE. The CDR3 sequence: CASSVGGRDYNEQFF. CDR3 coding DNA: TGTGCCAGCAGCGTAGGGGGGAGAGACTACAATGAGCAGTTCTTC.

J is TRBJ1-2 and V is TRBV5-1; D might be TRBD1 (5 bases). The CDR3 has 14 residues. The germline CDR1 and CDR2 sequences are SGHRS and YFSETQ. V gave up 4 bases and J gave up 4 bases, with 14 bases separating them. The CDR3 loop is CASSLRGEGYGYTF. The CDR3, as DNA: TGCGCCAGCAGCCTCAGAGGGGAAGGCTATGGCTACACCTTC. Drawing the rest from reference TRBV5-1 and TRBJ1-2, the complete variable domain is KAGVTQTPRYLIKTRGQQVTLSCSPISGHRSVSWYQQTPGQGLQFLFEYFSETQRNKGNFPGRFSGRQFSNSRSEMNVSTLELGDSALYLCASSLRGEGYGYTFGSGTRLTVV.

This clonotype was detected ten times or more. The J gene is TRBJ1-4, the V gene TRBV13, with a possible D match to TRBD1 (6 bases). CDR1 and CDR2 from the germline V gene are PRHDT and FYEKMQ (reference sequence). CDR3 length: 14 amino acids. V dropped 5 bases and J dropped 7 bases, with 14 bases sitting between them. The CDR3 is CASSPGGQGEKLFF. The DNA for the CDR3 is TGTGCCAGCAGCCCGGGGGGCCAGGGTGAAAAACTGTTTTTT.

The chain joins TRBV20-1 to TRBJ2-1; D is possibly TRBD1 (9 bases). Trimming removed 3 bases at V and 4 bases at J, with 19 bases between. The CDR3 spans 16 residues. Germline V gene sequence: CDR1 DFQATT, CDR2 SNEGSKA (reference sequence). CDR3 nucleotides: TGCAGTGCTAGGGGACAGGGAGGGACTAGATACAATGAGCAGTTCTTC. Protein: CSARGQGGTRYNEQFF.

This chain joins TRBV28 and TRBJ2-7; D uncertain. In germline, CDR1 is MDHEN, CDR2 SYDVKM. This CDR3 is built from 14 residues. V was pared by 3 bases and J by 0 bases, with 9 bases between. The CDR3 here is CASSFVASSYEQYF. The CDR3 DNA is TGTGCCAGCAGTTTTGTGGCGAGCTCCTACGAGCAGTACTTC.

This clonotype turned up a few times. CDR3 protein: CASSAYRGGNTGELFF. Here the CDR3 DNA reads TGTGCCAGCAGTGCGTACAGGGGTGGAAACACCGGGGAGCTGTTTTTT. This rearrangement joins TRBV12-3 or TRBV12-4 to TRBJ2-2, with 7 positions matching TRBD1. V shed 5 bases and J 2 bases; nucleotides not matched to a gene: 8. The CDR3 runs 16 residues.

This clonotype has at least ten counts. The rearrangement links TRBV27 to TRBJ1-1; D is perhaps TRBD1 (6 bases). This CDR3 is built from 15 residues. The V gene's germline CDR1 is MNHEY and CDR2 SMNVEV (reference sequence). V lost 0 bases and J lost 4, with 12 bases in between. The CDR3 DNA reads as TGTGCCAGCAGTTTATCGAGTGGGGGCTTCACTGAAGCTTTCTTT. It encodes CASSLSSGGFTEAFF.

This clonotype was picked up many times. The V and J genes are TRBV6-2 or TRBV6-3 and TRBJ2-6, with D perhaps matching TRBD2 (6 bases). V shed 2 bases and J shed 4 bases, with 9 bases lying between them. The CDR3 has 15 residues. Germline V gene data show CDR1 as MNHEY and CDR2 as SVGEGT. CDR3 amino acids: CASSYGGSGANVLTF. DNA for the CDR3: TGTGCCAGCAGTTACGGGGGGTCCGGGGCCAACGTCCTGACTTTC.